This TCR beta chain was documented in a study of blood T cell repertoires in COVID-19. Assay used: immunoSEQ multiplex PCR; TCRdb lists only in-frame clones, some missing. The sample lists about 330,000 clones; 86% were seen once. CDR1 MNHNS and CDR2 SASEGT come from the germline V gene. The V gene lost 3 bases and the J gene lost 9 bases, with 12 bases spanning the gap. The CDR3 loop spans 13 amino acids. The sequence was obtained from a woman aged 18-29 years who had recovered from COVID-19. Sequencing was carried out using PBMCs or T cells enriched from blood (not recorded which). The rearrangement joins TRBV6-1 to TRBJ2-1, with a weak D call TRBD2 (6 bases). The CDR3 coding sequence is TGTGCCAGCAGTGAGGTGGCCGGGAGTGAGCAGTTCTTC. It is translated as CASSEVAGSEQFF.